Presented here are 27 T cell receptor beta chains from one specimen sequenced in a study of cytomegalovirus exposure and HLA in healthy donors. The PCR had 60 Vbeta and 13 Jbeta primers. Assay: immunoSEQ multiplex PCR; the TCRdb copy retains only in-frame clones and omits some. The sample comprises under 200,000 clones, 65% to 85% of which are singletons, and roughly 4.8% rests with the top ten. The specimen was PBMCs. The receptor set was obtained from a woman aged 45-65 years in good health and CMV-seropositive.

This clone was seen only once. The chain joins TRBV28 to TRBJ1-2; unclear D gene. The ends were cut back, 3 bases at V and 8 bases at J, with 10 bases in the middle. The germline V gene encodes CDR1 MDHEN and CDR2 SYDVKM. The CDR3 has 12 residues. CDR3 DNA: TGTGCCAGCAGTTTTATGGGCTGGGGCTACACCTTC. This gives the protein CASSFMGWGYTF.

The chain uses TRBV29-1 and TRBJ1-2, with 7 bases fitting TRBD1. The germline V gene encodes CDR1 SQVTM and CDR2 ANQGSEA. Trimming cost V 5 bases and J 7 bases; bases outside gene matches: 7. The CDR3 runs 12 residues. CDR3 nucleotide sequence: TGCAGCGTTACTGACAGGGTCAGTGGCTACACCTTC. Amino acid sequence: CSVTDRVSGYTF.

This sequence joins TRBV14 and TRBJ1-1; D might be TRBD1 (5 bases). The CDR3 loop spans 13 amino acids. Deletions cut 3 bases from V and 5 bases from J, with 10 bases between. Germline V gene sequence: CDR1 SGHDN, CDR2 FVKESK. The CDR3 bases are TGTGCCAGCAGCCAGGGACTGCCGACTGAAGCTTTCTTT. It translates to CASSQGLPTEAFF.

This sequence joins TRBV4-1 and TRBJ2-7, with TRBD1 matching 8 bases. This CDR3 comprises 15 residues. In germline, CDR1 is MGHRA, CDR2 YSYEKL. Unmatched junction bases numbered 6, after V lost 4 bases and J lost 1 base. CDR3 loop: CASSPGTGLSYEQYF. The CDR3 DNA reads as TGCGCCAGCAGCCCCGGGACAGGTCTATCCTACGAGCAGTACTTC.

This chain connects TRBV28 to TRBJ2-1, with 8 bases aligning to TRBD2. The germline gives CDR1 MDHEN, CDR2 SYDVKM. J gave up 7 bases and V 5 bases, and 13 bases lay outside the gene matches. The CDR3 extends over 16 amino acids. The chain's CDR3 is CASSGITSGERNEQFF. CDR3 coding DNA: TGTGCCAGCAGTGGAATAACTAGCGGTGAGAGGAATGAGCAGTTCTTC.

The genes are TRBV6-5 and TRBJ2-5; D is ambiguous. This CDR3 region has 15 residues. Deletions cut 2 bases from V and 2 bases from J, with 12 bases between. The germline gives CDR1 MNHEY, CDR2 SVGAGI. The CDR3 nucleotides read TGTGCCAGCAGTTACCTAGAAGTTCCTCAAGAGACCCAGTACTTC. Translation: CASSYLEVPQETQYF.

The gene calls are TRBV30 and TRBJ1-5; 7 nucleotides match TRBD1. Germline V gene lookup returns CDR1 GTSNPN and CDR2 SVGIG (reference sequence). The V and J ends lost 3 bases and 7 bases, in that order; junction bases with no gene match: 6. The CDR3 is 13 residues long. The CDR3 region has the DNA TGTGCCTGGAGCCGACAGGGCAGGCAGCCCCAGCATTTT. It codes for CAWSRQGRQPQHF.

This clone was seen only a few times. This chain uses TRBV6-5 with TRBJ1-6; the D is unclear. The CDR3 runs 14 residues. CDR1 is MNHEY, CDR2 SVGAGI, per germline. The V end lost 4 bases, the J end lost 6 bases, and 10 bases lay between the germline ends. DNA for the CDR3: TGTGCCAGCAGTTCATATGGGCCTAATTCACCCCTCCACTTT. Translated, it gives CASSSYGPNSPLHF.

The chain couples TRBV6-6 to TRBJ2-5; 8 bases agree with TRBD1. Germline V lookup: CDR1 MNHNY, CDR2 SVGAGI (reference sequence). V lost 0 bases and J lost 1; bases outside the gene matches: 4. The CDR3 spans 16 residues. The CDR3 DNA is TGTGCCAGCAGTTACTCGTCCGGACAGGGCCAAGAGACCCAGTACTTC. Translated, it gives CASSYSSGQGQETQYF.

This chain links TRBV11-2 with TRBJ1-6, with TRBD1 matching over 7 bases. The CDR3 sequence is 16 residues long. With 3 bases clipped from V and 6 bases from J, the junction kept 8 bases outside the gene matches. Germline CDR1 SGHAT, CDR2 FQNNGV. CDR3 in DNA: TGTGCCAGCAGCTTCAGACAGGGCCCTTTTAATTCACCCCTCCACTTT. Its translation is CASSFRQGPFNSPLHF.

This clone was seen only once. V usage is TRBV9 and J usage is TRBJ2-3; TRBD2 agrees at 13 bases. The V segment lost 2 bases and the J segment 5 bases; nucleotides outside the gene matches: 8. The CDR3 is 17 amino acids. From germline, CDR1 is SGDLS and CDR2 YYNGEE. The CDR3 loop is CASSVTSGGASRDTQYF. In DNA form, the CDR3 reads TGTGCCAGCAGCGTCACTAGCGGGGGGGCCTCAAGAGATACGCAGTATTTT.

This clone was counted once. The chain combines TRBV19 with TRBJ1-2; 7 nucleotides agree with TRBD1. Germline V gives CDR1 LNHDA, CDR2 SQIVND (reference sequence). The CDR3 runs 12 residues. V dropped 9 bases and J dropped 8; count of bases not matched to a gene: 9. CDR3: CASLQTGRGYTF. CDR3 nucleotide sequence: TGTGCCAGCCTCCAGACAGGGAGAGGCTACACCTTC.

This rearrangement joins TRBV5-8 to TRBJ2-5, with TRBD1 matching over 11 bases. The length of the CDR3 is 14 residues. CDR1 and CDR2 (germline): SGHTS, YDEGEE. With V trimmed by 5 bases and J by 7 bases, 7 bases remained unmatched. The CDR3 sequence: CASSWGGQGVTQYF. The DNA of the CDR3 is TGTGCCAGCAGTTGGGGGGGACAGGGGGTGACCCAGTACTTC.

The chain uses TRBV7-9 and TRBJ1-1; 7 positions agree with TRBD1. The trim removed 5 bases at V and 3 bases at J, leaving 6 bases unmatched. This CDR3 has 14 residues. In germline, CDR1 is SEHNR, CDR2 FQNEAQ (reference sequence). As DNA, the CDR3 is TGTGCCAGCAGCCCGGGACAGAGGGACACTGAAGCTTTCTTT. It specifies CASSPGQRDTEAFF.

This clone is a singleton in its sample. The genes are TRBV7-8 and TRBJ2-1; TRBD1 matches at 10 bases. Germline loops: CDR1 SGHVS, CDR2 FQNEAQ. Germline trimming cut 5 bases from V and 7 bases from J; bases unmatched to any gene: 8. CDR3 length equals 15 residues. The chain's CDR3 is CASSPWTGGKNEQFF. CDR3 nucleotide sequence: TGTGCCAGCAGCCCCTGGACAGGGGGAAAAAATGAGCAGTTCTTC.

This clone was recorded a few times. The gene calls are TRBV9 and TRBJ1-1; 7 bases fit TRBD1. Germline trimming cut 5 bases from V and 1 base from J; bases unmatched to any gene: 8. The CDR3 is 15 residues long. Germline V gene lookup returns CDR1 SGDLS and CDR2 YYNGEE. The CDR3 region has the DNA TGTGCCAGCAGGCCCGGGACAGCCTGGAACACTGAAGCTTTCTTT. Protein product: CASRPGTAWNTEAFF.

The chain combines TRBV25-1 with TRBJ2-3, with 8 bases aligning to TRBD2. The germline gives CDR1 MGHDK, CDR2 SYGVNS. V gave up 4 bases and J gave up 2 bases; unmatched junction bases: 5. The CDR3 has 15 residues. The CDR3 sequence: CASSGLAGITDTQYF. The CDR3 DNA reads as TGTGCCAGCAGTGGGTTAGCGGGAATCACAGATACGCAGTATTTT.

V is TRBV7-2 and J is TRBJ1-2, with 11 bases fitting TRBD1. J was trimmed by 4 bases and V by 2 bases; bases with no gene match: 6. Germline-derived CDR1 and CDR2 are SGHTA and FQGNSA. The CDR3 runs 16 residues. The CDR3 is CASSLSRTGGGYGYTF. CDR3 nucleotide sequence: TGTGCCAGCAGCTTATCGAGGACAGGGGGCGGCTATGGCTACACCTTC.

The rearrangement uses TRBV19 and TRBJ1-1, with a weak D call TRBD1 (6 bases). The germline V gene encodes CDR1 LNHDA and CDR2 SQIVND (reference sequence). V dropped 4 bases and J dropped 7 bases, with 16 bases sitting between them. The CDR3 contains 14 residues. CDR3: CASSTVGRGREAFF. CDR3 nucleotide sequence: TGTGCCAGTAGTACCGTCGGCAGGGGCCGTGAAGCTTTCTTT.

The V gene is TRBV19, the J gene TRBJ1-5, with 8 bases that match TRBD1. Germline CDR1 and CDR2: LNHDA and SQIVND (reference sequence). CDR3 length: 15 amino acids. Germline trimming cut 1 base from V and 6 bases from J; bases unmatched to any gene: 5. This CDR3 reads CASSIGQGASQPQHF. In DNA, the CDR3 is TGTGCCAGTAGTATAGGGCAGGGGGCCTCTCAGCCCCAGCATTTT.

CDR3 nucleotide sequence: TGTGCCAGCAGCAAACATCCACAGGGTGGTCAGCCCCAGCATTTT. Encoded protein: CASSKHPQGGQPQHF. The gene calls are TRBV9 and TRBJ1-5; D is perhaps TRBD1 (6 bases). The germline gives CDR1 SGDLS, CDR2 YYNGEE. The V and J ends lost 4 bases and 6 bases respectively, with 17 bases between them. CDR3 size: 15 residues.

CDR3 protein: CASSPGFGATDTQYF. CDR3 DNA sequence: TGTGCCAGCAGCCCAGGGTTCGGAGCAACAGATACGCAGTATTTT. This chain links TRBV9 with TRBJ2-3; possibly TRBD1 for D (5 bases). CDR1 SGDLS and CDR2 YYNGEE come from the germline V gene. Deletions cut 4 bases from V and 3 bases from J, with 15 bases between. The CDR3 consists of 15 residues.

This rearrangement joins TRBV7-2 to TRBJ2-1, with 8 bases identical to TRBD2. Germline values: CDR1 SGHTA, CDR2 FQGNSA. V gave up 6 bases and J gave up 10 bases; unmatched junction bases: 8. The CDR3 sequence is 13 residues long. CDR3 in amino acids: CASRTGGGQEQFF. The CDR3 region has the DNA TGTGCCAGCAGAACGGGAGGGGGGCAAGAGCAGTTCTTC. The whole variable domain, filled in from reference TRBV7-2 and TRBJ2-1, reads GAGVSQSPSNKVTEKGKDVELRCDPISGHTALYWYRQSLGQGLEFLIYFQGNSAPDKSGLPSDRFSAERTGGSVSTLTIQRTQQEDSAVYLCASRTGGGQEQFFGPGTRLTVL.

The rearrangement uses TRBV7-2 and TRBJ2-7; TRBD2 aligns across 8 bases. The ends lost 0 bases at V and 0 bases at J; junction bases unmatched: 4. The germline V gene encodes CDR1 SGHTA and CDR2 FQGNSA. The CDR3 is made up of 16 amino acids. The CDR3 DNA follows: TGTGCCAGCAGCTTAGCGGCGGGGGGAAGCTCCTACGAGCAGTACTTC. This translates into CASSLAAGGSSYEQYF.

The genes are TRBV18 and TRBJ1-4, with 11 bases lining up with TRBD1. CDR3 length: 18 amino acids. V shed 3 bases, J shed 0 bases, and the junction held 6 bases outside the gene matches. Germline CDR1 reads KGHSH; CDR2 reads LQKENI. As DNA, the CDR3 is TGTGCCAGCTCACCGAACCTGGGACAGGGGGCAACTAATGAAAAACTGTTTTTT. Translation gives CASSPNLGQGATNEKLFF.

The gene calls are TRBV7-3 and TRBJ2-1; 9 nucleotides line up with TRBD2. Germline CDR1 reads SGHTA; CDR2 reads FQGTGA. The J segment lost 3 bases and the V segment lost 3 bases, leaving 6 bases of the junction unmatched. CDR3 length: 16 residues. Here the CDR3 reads CASSFGAGGGYNEQFF. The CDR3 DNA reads TGTGCCAGCAGCTTTGGAGCGGGAGGTGGCTACAATGAGCAGTTCTTC.

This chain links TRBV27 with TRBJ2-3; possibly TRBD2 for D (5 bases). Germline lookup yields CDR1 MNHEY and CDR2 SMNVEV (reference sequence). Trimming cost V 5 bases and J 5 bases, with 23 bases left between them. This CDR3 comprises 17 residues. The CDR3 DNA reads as TGTGCCAGCAGTCCCCTTTTCATCGCTAGCATTTTAGATACGCAGTATTTT. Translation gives CASSPLFIASILDTQYF.